Listed below are T cell receptor beta chains from one sample, sequenced in a study of regulatory T cells in long-lasting Graves disease. From the multiplex PCR reads, TCRdb called clonotypes with MiXCR, one entry per CDR3 protein. This sample has about 440,000 distinct CDR3 sequences, with approximately 15% found just once. The same data also contributed to another study, on T cells in Graves' hyperthyroidism and ophthalmopathy.

Sample: peripheral blood mononuclear cells (PBMCs), taken at new diagnosis, from a patient treated with antithyroid drugs. The receptor set was obtained from a woman in her thirties with Graves disease. The conserved cysteine and the conserved F or W are not part of the CDR3 here. D genes are given only for firm matches. Size is omitted from some rows. Given values are once, few, many or a class for expanded clones.

many,TRBV27,NA,ASSLLVGVSYNEQF
many,TRBV12-3/TRBV12-4,NA,ASFLNTGELF
NA,TRBV12-5,NA,ASGPGQNTGELF
many,TRBV30,TRBD2,AWELAGGPEQY
few,TRBV12-3/TRBV12-4,NA,ASSSGRSREQY
few,TRBV6-1,NA,ASRQVPN
many,TRBV6-1,NA,ASSPRGNPGDTQY
few,TRBV6-5,TRBD2,ASSSRALDWVAGDRYNEQF
NA,TRBV10-3,NA,AISEEGRNSDEQF
few,TRBV7-9,NA,ASSFPLPEAF
NA,TRBV24-1,NA,ATSDSPFFAGTNTGELF
NA,TRBV10-1,TRBD2,ASSESRLAGGGTGELF
NA,TRBV6-1,NA,ASSSRSANTGELF
NA,TRBV7-7,NA,ASSLEWAPVCQPQH
NA,TRBV24-1,NA,ATSRTSNTGELF
many,TRBV28,NA,ASSLLAGRDTQY
few,TRBV5-1,NA,ASSPISGVETQY
few,TRBV12-3/TRBV12-4,NA,ASSSDRSNSPLH
many,TRBV6-2/TRBV6-3,TRBD2,ASSEPAGLGVQDTQY
NA,TRBV6-9,NA,ASSSISGYEQY
few,TRBV2,NA,ATEGRSSYNSPLH
many,TRBV6-1,NA,ASSEVEGNYEQF
few,TRBV9,NA,ASTTGNTDTQY
many,TRBV20-1,NA,SARVGSSYEQY
many,TRBV7-9,TRBD2,ASSLGSLAGEEYEQY
few,TRBV20-1,NA,SARDRGRRAPETQY